This T cell receptor beta chain originates from a study of cytotoxic CD8 clonotypes in ibrutinib-treated CLL. Whole-study context: There were some 10 relapsed/refractory patients and some 15 treatment-naive patients, and around 17 were IGHV unmutated. Study findings and constraints: Clonality rose at ibrutinib response and fell back toward baseline at progression. Public clonotypes were uncommon and contracted or stayed stable on treatment. T-cell clonality at baseline went above that of age-matched healthy donors and rose and fell with circulating CD8+ T-cell counts.

Per the germline V gene, CDR1 is GTSNPN and CDR2 is SVGIG (reference sequence). The length of the CDR3 is 14 residues. V dropped 4 bases and J dropped 4 bases, with 15 bases sitting between them. Assay used: immunoSEQ multiplex PCR; TCRdb lists only in-frame clones, some missing. Of about 44,000 clones in the sample, over 60% were seen once. A note on this clone: The antigen is undetermined.

Material: PBMCs, obtained after 12 months of ibrutinib treatment. The genes are TRBV30 and TRBJ2-3, with a tentative D call TRBD2 (6 bases). The receptor was derived from a human donor with chronic lymphocytic leukemia. The CDR3 loop is CAWNAGSLPDTQYF. The CDR3 DNA follows: TGTGCCTGGAACGCCGGGAGTCTCCCAGATACGCAGTATTTT.